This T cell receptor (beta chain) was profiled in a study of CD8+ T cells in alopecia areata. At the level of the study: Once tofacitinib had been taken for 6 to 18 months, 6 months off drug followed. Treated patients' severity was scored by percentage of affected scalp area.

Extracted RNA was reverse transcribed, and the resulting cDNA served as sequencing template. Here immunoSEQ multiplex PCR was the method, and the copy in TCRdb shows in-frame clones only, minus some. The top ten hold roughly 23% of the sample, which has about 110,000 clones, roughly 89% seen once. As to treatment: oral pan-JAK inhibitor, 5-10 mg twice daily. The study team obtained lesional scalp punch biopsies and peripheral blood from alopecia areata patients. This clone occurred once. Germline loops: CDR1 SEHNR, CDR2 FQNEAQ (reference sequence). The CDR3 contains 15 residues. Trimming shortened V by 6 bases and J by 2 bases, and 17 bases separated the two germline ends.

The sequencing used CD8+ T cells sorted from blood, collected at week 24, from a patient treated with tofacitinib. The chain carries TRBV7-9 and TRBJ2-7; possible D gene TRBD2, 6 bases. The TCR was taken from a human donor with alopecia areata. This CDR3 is CASSSPPGDPYEQYF. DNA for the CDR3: TGTGCCAGCAGTTCCCCCCCGGGGGACCCCTACGAGCAGTACTTC.